This TCR beta chain was recorded in a study of blood T cells in healthy people across ages. Healthy Caucasians from Russia aged about 6 to 95 served as donors. This clonotype was detected a few times. Antigen specificity is unknown. Study-wide results and caveats: Older age coincided with a roughly linear decline in TCR beta diversity per million T cells. Whereas aged donors had fewer naive CD4+ cells, long-lived donors had more of them and higher diversity.

The second PCR ran about 6 to 12 cycles with a sample-barcoded 5' primer and J-beta primers. Per sample, CDR3-containing paired-end reads numbered at least 3 million. TCRdb re-derived calls from the 5' RACE reads in MiXCR, one entry per CDR3 protein. The sample has around 600,000 distinct CDR3 sequences, roughly 43% seen once. The CDR3 has 16 residues. Trimming left V 1 base short and J 0 bases short, with 10 bases between. Germline CDR1 is SGHTA and CDR2 is FQGNSA. The chain links TRBV7-2 to TRBJ2-1; unclear D gene. Material: blood. This sequence was found in a man older than 75 in good health. The chain's CDR3 is CASSLGPPRSYNEQFF. Written as DNA, the CDR3 is TGTGCCAGCAGCTTAGGACCCCCTCGCTCCTACAATGAGCAGTTCTTC. Complete variable domain (other parts from reference TRBV7-2 and TRBJ2-1): GAGVSQSPSNKVTEKGKDVELRCDPISGHTALYWYRQSLGQGLEFLIYFQGNSAPDKSGLPSDRFSAERTGGSVSTLTIQRTQQEDSAVYLCASSLGPPRSYNEQFFGPGTRLTVL.